This T cell receptor beta chain was identified in a study of beta chain features in type 1 diabetes. V was shortened by 2 bases and J by 6 bases, with 11 bases between the two germline ends. The CDR3 totals 14 residues. Germline values: CDR1 SGHAT, CDR2 FQNNGV. Expressed TCRB transcripts got sequenced, as all isolated RNA was reverse transcribed. Produced via immunoSEQ multiplex PCR; TCRdb's table is partial and in-frame only. This sample has around 500,000 clones, with over 10% found just once. This chain joins TRBV11-2 and TRBJ2-1; perhaps TRBD2 as D (5 bases). The TCR comes from a woman aged 18-29 years in good health. Sequencing was performed on naive CD4+ T cells from blood. In DNA, the CDR3 is TGTGCCAGCAGCTTAATATCGGCGGGCAATGAGCAGTTCTTC. Its translation: CASSLISAGNEQFF.